This TCR beta chain was sequenced in a study of technical replicates of blood from a few donors. The CDR3 length is 13 residues. Germline V gives CDR1 SSHAT, CDR2 FNYEAQ (reference sequence). On this clone: A junction end diverges from the germline sequence, so it may reflect a read error.

The assay was immunoSEQ multiplex PCR, and TCRdb's table has in-frame clones only and misses some. The table includes about 82,000 clones, 96% detected once. This TCR derives from a human donor in good health. The genes are TRBV7-7 and TRBJ2-1, with TRBD2 as a possible D gene (6 bases). The material sequenced was T cells isolated from PBMCs. In DNA form, the CDR3 reads TGTGCTAGCAGCCCGGACTATAACAATGAGCAGTTCTTC. Amino acid sequence: CASSPDYNNEQFF.